This T cell receptor beta chain was sequenced in a study of cytomegalovirus exposure and HLA in healthy donors. Study details: Counted in an early data release were 75 million to 85 million unique TCRs from HLA-typed donors.

The study's findings and limits: The number of N-insertions in an Asian-associated ancestry cluster was reportedly below the approximately 700-donor mean in a later analysis. Clonal expansion was found to be greater in HLA-associated TCR beta chains than in equally common others in a later analysis. Later work associated 16,951 TCR beta sequences with HLA alleles at 0.05 false discovery rate.

60 Vbeta and 13 Jbeta primers were used in PCR. Assay used: immunoSEQ multiplex PCR; TCRdb lists only in-frame clones, some missing. The sample yields about 190,000 clones, approximately 86% seen once. Per germline, CDR1 SQVTM and CDR2 ANQGSEA. The CDR3 length is 13 residues. The V segment lost 6 bases and the J segment 4 bases; nucleotides outside the gene matches: 6. As regards this clone: Antigen: not known.

The V and J genes are TRBV29-1 and TRBJ1-2, with TRBD1 identical over 9 bases. Sequenced sample: PBMCs. The clonotype comes from a boy aged 2 to 10 in good health and CMV-seronegative. The CDR3 here is CSVDRGSGYGYTF. Here the CDR3 DNA reads TGCAGCGTCGACAGGGGGTCGGGCTATGGCTACACCTTC. The full variable domain, rest sourced from reference TRBV29-1 and TRBJ1-2, is SAVISQKPSRDICQRGTSLTIQCQVDSQVTMMFWYRQQPGQSLTLIATANQGSEATYESGFVIDKFPISRPNLTFSTLTVSNMSPEDSSIYLCSVDRGSGYGYTFGSGTRLTVV.